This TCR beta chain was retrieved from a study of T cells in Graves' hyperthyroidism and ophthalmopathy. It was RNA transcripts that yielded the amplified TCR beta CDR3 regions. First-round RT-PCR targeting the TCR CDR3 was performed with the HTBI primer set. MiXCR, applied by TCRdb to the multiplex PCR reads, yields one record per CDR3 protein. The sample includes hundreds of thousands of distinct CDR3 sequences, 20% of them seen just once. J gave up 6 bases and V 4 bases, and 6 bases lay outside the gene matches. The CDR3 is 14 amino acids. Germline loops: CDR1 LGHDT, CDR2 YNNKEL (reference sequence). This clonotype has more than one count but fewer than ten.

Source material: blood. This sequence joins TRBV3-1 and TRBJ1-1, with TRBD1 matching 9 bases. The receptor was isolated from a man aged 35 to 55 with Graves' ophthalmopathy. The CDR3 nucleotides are TGTGCCAGCAGCCCTTCGGACAGGGGCTCTGAAGCTTTCTTT. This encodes CASSPSDRGSEAFF.